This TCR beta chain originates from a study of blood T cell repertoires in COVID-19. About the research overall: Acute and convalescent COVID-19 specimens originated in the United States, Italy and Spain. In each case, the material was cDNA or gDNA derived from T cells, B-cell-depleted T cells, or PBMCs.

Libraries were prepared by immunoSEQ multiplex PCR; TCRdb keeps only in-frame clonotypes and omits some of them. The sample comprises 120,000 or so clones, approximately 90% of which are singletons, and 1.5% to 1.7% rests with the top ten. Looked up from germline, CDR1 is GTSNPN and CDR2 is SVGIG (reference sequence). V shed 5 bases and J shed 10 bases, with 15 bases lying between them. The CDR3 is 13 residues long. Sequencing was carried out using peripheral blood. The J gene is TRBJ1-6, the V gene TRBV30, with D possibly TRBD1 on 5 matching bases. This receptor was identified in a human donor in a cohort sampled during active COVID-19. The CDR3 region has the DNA TGTGCCTGGGAAGACAGTTCCAGGTCACCCCTCCACTTT. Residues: CAWEDSSRSPLHF.